The rows below give T cell receptor beta chains drawn from one sample of a study of regulatory T cells in long-lasting Graves disease. TCRdb reprocessed the multiplex PCR reads with MiXCR, giving one entry per CDR3 protein. In the table there are just over 600,000 distinct CDR3 sequences, roughly 15% of which are singletons. This sample was shared with a second study, whose subject was T cells in Graves' hyperthyroidism and ophthalmopathy.

The source was peripheral blood mononuclear cells (PBMCs), collected at new diagnosis, from a patient treated with antithyroid drugs. The receptors shown here come from a woman in her 30s with Graves disease. CDR3s include the opening cysteine and the closing phenylalanine or tryptophan. The D gene is left open where the match is weak. Size values are once, few and many counts, or a class for expanded clones, and some rows have none.

>15|TRBV5-6|TRBJ1-1|.|.
CASSLPSVMNTEAFF
TGTGCCAGCAGTCTCCCCTCAGTAATGAACACTGAAGCTTTCTTT
>15|TRBV28|TRBJ2-5|.|many
CASRQRQDLQETQYF
TGTGCCAGCAGACAAAGACAGGACCTCCAAGAGACCCAGTACTTC
>15|TRBV2|TRBJ2-7|TRBD2|many
CASSVTSGPIKKQYF
TGTGCCAGCAGCGTGACTAGCGGGCCGATTAAGAAGCAGTACTTC
>15|TRBV28|TRBJ1-5|TRBD1|many
CASDPGQGYNQPQHF
TGTGCCAGCGACCCGGGACAGGGCTATAATCAGCCCCAGCATTTT
>13|TRBV7-8|TRBJ1-1|.|few
CASSYGNFAEAFF
TGTGCCAGCAGCTATGGGAATTTTGCTGAAGCTTTCTTT
>12|TRBV30|TRBJ2-6|.|.
CAGISGANVLTF
TGTGCCGGCATTTCAGGGGCCAACGTCCTGACTTTC
>13|TRBV6-1|TRBJ2-7|.|.
CATAGLVILEQYF
TGTGCTACGGCCGGCCTAGTTATTCTCGAGCAGTACTTC
>16|TRBV11-2|TRBJ2-7|.|many
CASSLVGYRVFNEQYF
TGTGCCAGCAGCTTAGTCGGGTACAGGGTGTTTAACGAGCAGTACTTC
>17|TRBV11-1|TRBJ2-3|TRBD2|.
CASSSLLAGGPPDTQYF
TGTGCCAGCAGCTCCCTCTTAGCGGGAGGGCCCCCAGATACGCAGTATTTT
>12|TRBV4-1|TRBJ2-1|.|.
CASSQGRNEQFF
TGCGCCAGCAGCCAAGGGCGGAATGAGCAGTTCTTC
>14|TRBV7-6|TRBJ2-3|.|few
CASSLGRGPDTQYF
TGTGCCAGCAGCTTAGGGCGCGGACCAGATACGCAGTATTTT
>15|TRBV30|TRBJ1-2|TRBD1|few
CAWSDGQGGNYGYTF
TGTGCCTGGAGTGACGGACAGGGTGGTAACTATGGCTACACCTTC
>14|TRBV11-2|TRBJ2-7|.|many
CASSQKRGIYEQYF
TGTGCCAGCAGCCAGAAACGGGGGATTTACGAGCAGTACTTC
>18|TRBV5-1|TRBJ2-6|.|few
CASSPNPRFQSGANVLTF
TGCGCCAGCAGCCCCAACCCACGGTTTCAATCTGGGGCCAACGTCCTGACTTTC
>14|TRBV30|TRBJ1-3|.|.
CAWSLGMIGNTIYF
TGTGCCTGGAGCTTGGGGATGATCGGAAACACCATATATTTT
>14|TRBV12-3/TRBV12-4|TRBJ1-1|.|once
CASSLWDRGTEAFF
TGTGCCAGCAGTTTGTGGGATAGGGGCACTGAAGCTTTCTTT
>16|TRBV27|TRBJ1-2|TRBD1|many
CASSFYWTGGVNGYTF
TGTGCCAGCAGTTTTTATTGGACAGGGGGAGTGAATGGCTACACCTTC
>16|TRBV20-1|TRBJ2-1|TRBD2|many
CSAREILGLAANEQFF
TGCAGTGCTAGAGAGATTTTAGGACTAGCGGCCAATGAGCAGTTCTTC
>15|TRBV28|TRBJ1-2|.|few
CASSPTPDYNYGYTF
TGTGCCAGCAGCCCAACTCCGGATTATAACTATGGCTACACCTTC
>12|TRBV2|TRBJ2-1|.|.
CATKDYRDEQFF
TGTGCCACCAAGGACTATCGGGATGAGCAGTTCTTC
>12|TRBV29-1|TRBJ1-1|.|.
CSVRTVNTEAFF
TGCAGCGTCCGGACAGTGAACACTGAAGCTTTCTTT
>12|TRBV3-1|TRBJ1-1|.|many
CASSQDPSEAFF
TGTGCCAGCAGCCAAGACCCCTCGGAGGCTTTCTTT
>15|TRBV28|TRBJ2-7|.|many
CASSPSPGQGYEQYF
TGTGCCAGCAGTCCCTCTCCGGGGCAAGGCTACGAGCAGTACTTC
>13|TRBV27|TRBJ2-5|.|many
CASSPIAQETQYF
TGTGCCAGCAGTCCGATCGCGCAAGAGACCCAGTACTTC
>15|TRBV6-2/TRBV6-3|TRBJ1-2|TRBD1|.
CASSYPPGGYYGYTF
TGTGCCAGCAGTTACCCGCCAGGGGGGTACTATGGCTACACCTTC
>17|TRBV5-8|TRBJ1-5|.|.
CASSLGDSVRGNQPQHF
TGTGCCAGCAGCCTAGGTGATTCAGTCCGGGGCAATCAGCCCCAGCATTTT
>14|TRBV18|TRBJ2-7|.|.
CASSPPGHPYEQYF
TGTGCCAGCTCACCCCCGGGACACCCCTACGAGCAGTACTTC
>14|TRBV20-1|TRBJ2-7|.|few
CSARAGGGIYEQYF
TGCAGTGCTAGAGCTGGTGGCGGGATCTACGAGCAGTACTTC
>12|TRBV20-1|TRBJ1-5|.|few
CSATEGDQPQHF
TGCAGTGCTACGGAGGGGGATCAGCCCCAGCATTTT
>17|TRBV6-1|TRBJ2-2|TRBD1|many
CASRGTGGRKNTGELFF
TGTGCCAGCAGAGGGACAGGGGGTCGCAAGAACACCGGGGAGCTGTTTTTT
>13|TRBV24-1|TRBJ2-7|.|many
CATSGGYAYEQYF
TGTGCCACCTCCGGAGGGTATGCCTACGAGCAGTACTTC
>15|TRBV6-1|TRBJ2-7|.|.
CASSIHQGSSYEQYF
TGTGCCAGCAGTATCCATCAGGGGAGCTCCTACGAGCAGTACTTC
>15|TRBV7-9|TRBJ1-1|.|few
CASSQSVGIHTEAFF
TGTGCCAGCAGCCAATCGGTAGGGATCCACACTGAAGCTTTCTTT
>14|TRBV29-1|TRBJ2-3|.|many
CSVEDALAPDTQYF
TGCAGCGTTGAAGATGCGCTCGCCCCAGATACGCAGTATTTT
>11|TRBV7-9|TRBJ2-2|.|.
CASSQAPQLFF
TGTGCCAGCAGCCAAGCGCCCCAGCTGTTTTTT
>14|TRBV7-8|TRBJ2-5|.|many
CASTLRERRETQYF
TGTGCCAGCACCTTACGGGAGCGGAGGGAGACCCAGTACTTC
>14|TRBV5-5|TRBJ1-1|.|many
CASSLALMNTEAFF
TGTGCCAGCAGCTTGGCCTTGATGAACACTGAAGCTTTCTTT
>13|TRBV3-1|TRBJ2-5|TRBD2|few
CASSQGARRGEYF
TGTGCCAGCAGCCAAGGAGCCCGACGGGGGGAGTACTTC
>15|TRBV7-2|TRBJ2-7|.|few
CASSFSGPSPSEQYF
TGTGCCAGCAGCTTTAGCGGCCCCTCCCCTAGCGAGCAGTACTTC
>11|TRBV30|TRBJ2-3|.|many
CAWSNADTQYF
TGTGCCTGGAGTAACGCAGATACGCAGTATTTT